A single sample gave rise to the 25 T cell receptor beta chains below, sequenced in a study of T cell responses to AZD1222 COVID-19 vaccine. Profiled with immunoSEQ multiplex PCR; TCRdb holds only in-frame clones, not every one. Among more than 85,000 clones listed, 80% to 90% were seen once. The starting material was peripheral blood, obtained on day 0 of AZD1222 vaccination. Every receptor here comes from an adult in good health.

This CDR3 is CASSQDGGLGRQNTEAFF. CDR3 nucleotide sequence: TGCGCCAGCAGCCAAGATGGGGGTTTGGGGAGGCAGAACACTGAAGCTTTCTTT. The chain joins TRBV4-1 to TRBJ1-1, with D perhaps TRBD1 (5 bases). This CDR3 has 18 amino acids. The V gene's germline CDR1 is MGHRA and CDR2 YSYEKL. V was pared by 0 bases and J by 1 base, with 18 bases between.

V is TRBV4-1 and J is TRBJ2-1; D perhaps matches TRBD2 (5 bases). The CDR3 covers 16 residues. V gave up 2 bases and J gave up 2 bases, with 13 bases separating them. Per the germline V gene, CDR1 is MGHRA and CDR2 is YSYEKL. The CDR3 bases are TGCGCCAGCAGCCAATTTGAGGGAGTGACCTACAATGAGCAGTTCTTC. Translated: CASSQFEGVTYNEQFF.

The chain uses TRBV5-1 and TRBJ2-3; perhaps TRBD2 as D (6 bases). CDR3 length: 16 residues. Trimming shortened V by 0 bases and J by 7 bases, and 18 bases separated the two germline ends. Germline values: CDR1 SGHRS, CDR2 YFSETQ. The CDR3 DNA reads TGCGCCAGCAGCTTGGCCGGAGGGCCCCATCTCTATACGCAGTATTTT. Residues: CASSLAGGPHLYTQYF.

This chain uses TRBV19 with TRBJ1-3, with unresolved D. The CDR3 is made up of 14 amino acids. The V end lost 10 bases, the J end lost 0 bases, and 13 bases lay between the germline ends. CDR1 and CDR2 (germline): LNHDA, SQIVND (reference sequence). CDR3 sequence (DNA): TGTGCCACTTTGGACGGGTCCTCTGGAAACACCATATATTTT. Translating gives CATLDGSSGNTIYF.

This clone was seen only once. The chain couples TRBV7-9 to TRBJ2-1, with a possible D match to TRBD1 (6 bases). With 3 bases removed from V and 1 base from J, the gap between germline ends came to 22 bases. The CDR3 consists of 19 residues. The germline gives CDR1 SEHNR, CDR2 FQNEAQ (reference sequence). The CDR3: CASSLRKGGELGSYNEQFF. CDR3 bases: TGTGCCAGCAGCTTGAGGAAAGGGGGTGAGTTAGGGTCCTACAATGAGCAGTTCTTC.

The genes are TRBV20-1 and TRBJ2-1, with 11 bases that match TRBD2. V lost 3 bases to trimming and J lost 4 bases; unmatched junction nucleotides: 11. Germline V lookup: CDR1 DFQATT, CDR2 SNEGSKA (reference sequence). The CDR3 contains 17 residues. In DNA form, the CDR3 reads TGCAGTGCTAGTTCGGTGTCCGGGACTAGCGGTTACAATGAGCAGTTCTTC. Residues: CSASSVSGTSGYNEQFF.

In its sample, this clone was seen many times. The chain employs TRBV3-1 (or the pseudogene TRBV3-2) and TRBJ1-3; D possibly corresponds to TRBD1 (5 bases). The CDR3 contains 16 residues. The V end was cut by 0 bases, the J end by 4 bases, with 13 bases between. CDR1 and CDR2 (germline): LGHDT, YNNKEL (reference sequence). The CDR3 nucleotides are TGTGCCAGCAGCCAAGATACGAGGGGCCCGGGAAACACCATATATTTT. The encoded protein is CASSQDTRGPGNTIYF.

The gene calls are TRBV12-5 and TRBJ2-2, with D perhaps matching TRBD2 (5 bases). The CDR3 is 13 amino acids. Germline CDR1 and CDR2: LGHNT and FRNRAP. V dropped 8 bases and J dropped 9 bases, with 16 bases sitting between them. The CDR3 sequence: CASRTSEGRELFF. For the CDR3, the DNA is TGTGCTAGTCGCACCTCTGAGGGAAGGGAGCTGTTTTTT.

The V gene is TRBV19, the J gene TRBJ2-7; TRBD1 agrees at 8 bases. Germline V gene lookup returns CDR1 LNHDA and CDR2 SQIVND (reference sequence). This CDR3 is built from 15 residues. Trimming at V came to 5 bases and at J to 7 bases, leaving 13 bases not matched to a gene. CDR3 DNA sequence: TGTGCCAGTAGTCTCGGGACAGGTAAGATGGAGGAGCAGTACTTC. Encoded protein: CASSLGTGKMEEQYF.

V is TRBV5-1 and J is TRBJ2-1; 8 bases line up with TRBD2. The CDR3 totals 13 residues. Germline lookup yields CDR1 SGHRS and CDR2 YFSETQ. V was pared by 5 bases and J by 3 bases, with 1 base of the junction left unmatched. This CDR3 reads CASRLADYNEQFF. CDR3 nucleotide sequence: TGCGCCAGCAGACTAGCGGACTACAATGAGCAGTTCTTC.

V and J are TRBV25-1 and TRBJ2-7, with 7 positions matching TRBD1. Germline trimming cut 4 bases from V and 2 bases from J; bases unmatched to any gene: 8. CDR1 MGHDK and CDR2 SYGVNS come from the germline V gene. The CDR3 is made up of 15 amino acids. CDR3 protein: CASSARQGPTYEQYF. In DNA, the CDR3 is TGTGCCAGCAGTGCGCGACAGGGCCCGACCTACGAGCAGTACTTC.

The CDR3, as DNA: TGTGCCAGCAGTTTTTGGCAGGTTCCCTACGAGCAGTACTTC. This codes for CASSFWQVPYEQYF. The rearrangement links TRBV27 to TRBJ2-7; D gene unclear. The CDR3 runs to 14 residues. V was pared by 3 bases and J by 2 bases, with 11 bases between. Germline values: CDR1 MNHEY, CDR2 SMNVEV (reference sequence).

The chain is built from TRBV19 and TRBJ2-5; D is perhaps TRBD1 (6 bases). Between the trimmed V and J ends, which lost 3 bases and 2 bases, there was a span of 13 bases. The germline gives CDR1 LNHDA, CDR2 SQIVND (reference sequence). This CDR3 has 15 residues. The CDR3 DNA follows: TGTGCCAGTAGTATTGGACAGCCCTTTCAAGAGACCCAGTACTTC. It yields the protein CASSIGQPFQETQYF. The full variable domain, completed using reference TRBV19 and TRBJ2-5, is DGGITQSPKYLFRKEGQNVTLSCEQNLNHDAMYWYRQDPGQGLRLIYYSQIVNDFQKGDIAEGYSVSREKKESFPLTVTSAQKNPTAFYLCASSIGQPFQETQYFGPGTRLLVL.

This chain joins TRBV28 and TRBJ2-3; perhaps TRBD2 as D (6 bases). V was clipped by 5 bases and J by 4 bases, with 16 bases between them. Germline CDR1 and CDR2: MDHEN and SYDVKM. The length of the CDR3 is 15 residues. The CDR3 bases are TGTGCCAGCAGTACACTCGGGAGCGGGTCAGATACGCAGTATTTT. Its protein product is CASSTLGSGSDTQYF. The full variable domain, in which reference TRBV28 and TRBJ2-3 provide the parts outside the CDR3, is DVKVTQSSRYLVKRTGEKVFLECVQDMDHENMFWYRQDPGLGLRLIYFSYDVKMKEKGDIPEGYSVSREKKERFSLILESASTNQTSMYLCASSTLGSGSDTQYFGPGTRLTVL.

The chain uses TRBV29-1 and TRBJ2-3; D is uncertain. CDR1 is SQVTM, CDR2 ANQGSEA, per germline. V dropped 4 bases and J dropped 0 bases, with 5 bases sitting between them. CDR3 length equals 12 residues. This CDR3 reads CSVATSTDTQYF. CDR3 coding DNA: TGCAGCGTTGCCACTAGCACAGATACGCAGTATTTT.

The chain couples TRBV18 to TRBJ1-3; tentative D call: TRBD1 (6 bases). The CDR3 sequence is 15 residues long. Trimming took 4 bases from V and 3 from J, leaving 13 bases between them. Germline values: CDR1 KGHSH, CDR2 LQKENI. The CDR3 region has the DNA TGTGCCAGCTCACAAAGCAGGGGTGGTGGAAACACCATATATTTT. It encodes CASSQSRGGGNTIYF.

The gene calls are TRBV6-4 and TRBJ2-1, with 7 positions matching TRBD1. Germline lookup yields CDR1 MRHNA and CDR2 SNTAGT. V lost 6 bases and J lost 6; bases outside the gene matches: 11. This CDR3 is 15 amino acids long. The DNA of the CDR3 is TGTGCCAGCAGCCCTCGACAGGGACATAGCAATGAGCAGTTCTTC. Protein sequence: CASSPRQGHSNEQFF.

The chain is built from TRBV7-8 and TRBJ2-6, with 12 bases aligning to TRBD1. CDR1 and CDR2 from the germline V gene are SGHVS and FQNEAQ. V shed 8 bases, J shed 0 bases, and the junction held 5 bases outside the gene matches. The CDR3 contains 17 residues. The CDR3 nucleotides read TGTGCCAGCGCAGGGACAGGGGGCCTCTCTGGGGCCAACGTCCTGACTTTC. Protein product: CASAGTGGLSGANVLTF.

The V call is TRBV24-1, the J call TRBJ2-5, with D unclear. V was pared by 4 bases and J by 3 bases, with 5 bases between. CDR3 size: 12 residues. CDR1 is KGHDR, CDR2 SFDVKD, per germline. CDR3 amino acids: CATSEAEETQYF. In DNA form, the CDR3 reads TGTGCCACCAGTGAGGCAGAAGAGACCCAGTACTTC.

The chain uses TRBV15 and TRBJ2-7; D might be TRBD2 (7 bases). Trimming cost V 0 bases and J 9 bases, with 9 bases left between them. CDR3 size: 12 residues. Germline V gives CDR1 LNHNV, CDR2 YYDKDF (reference sequence). CDR3 sequence reads: CATSRDRGAQYF. DNA of the CDR3: TGTGCCACCAGCAGAGATCGGGGGGCGCAGTACTTC. Looking up the rest from reference TRBV15 and TRBJ2-7 gives the full variable domain: DAMVIQNPRYQVTQFGKPVTLSCSQTLNHNVMYWYQQKSSQAPKLLFHYYDKDFNNEADTPDNFQSRRPNTSFCFLDIRSPGLGDTAMYLCATSRDRGAQYFGPGTRLTVT.

V gene TRBV6-5 combines with J gene TRBJ1-4, with D tentatively TRBD1 (5 bases). The CDR3 runs to 15 residues. Looked up from germline, CDR1 is MNHEY and CDR2 is SVGAGI. V lost 6 bases and J 8 bases, leaving 19 bases between the germline ends. CDR3 sequence (DNA): TGTGCCAGCAGGGCGGGGTCAGGGCGTGAGGAAAAACTGTTTTTT. Translating gives CASRAGSGREEKLFF.

J is TRBJ1-1 and V is TRBV7-2; maybe TRBD1 (5 bases). Per the germline V gene, CDR1 is SGHTA and CDR2 is FQGNSA. The V end lost 2 bases, the J end lost 3 bases, and 16 bases lay between the germline ends. The CDR3 consists of 16 residues. The CDR3 nucleotides read TGTGCCAGCAGCTTATCCCGGGGGACGGTTTACACTGAAGCTTTCTTT. As protein: CASSLSRGTVYTEAFF.

This sequence joins TRBV19 and TRBJ2-1; 8 bases line up with TRBD1. The CDR3 runs 18 residues. The J segment lost 1 base and the V segment lost 9 bases, leaving 17 bases of the junction unmatched. CDR1 and CDR2 (germline): LNHDA, SQIVND (reference sequence). The CDR3 DNA reads TGTGCCAGCAATAGCCCAGAATTCACAGGGGGGTCCTACAATGAGCAGTTCTTC. Translated: CASNSPEFTGGSYNEQFF.

This clone occurred a few times. This chain connects TRBV19 to TRBJ2-7; no firm D call. Deletions cut 3 bases from V and 4 bases from J, with 7 bases between. The CDR3 consists of 12 residues. Germline lookup yields CDR1 LNHDA and CDR2 SQIVND (reference sequence). In nucleotides, the CDR3 is TGTGCCAGTAGTATCTGGGGTTACGAGCAGTACTTC. It is translated as CASSIWGYEQYF.

Remarks on this clone: A much larger clonotype is one base distant, so this may be a read error. The same CDR3 also results from other DNA sequences found in this sample. The chain joins TRBV7-9 to TRBJ2-7; no clear D gene. Per germline, CDR1 SEHNR and CDR2 FQNEAQ (reference sequence). Trimming took off 5 bases at V and 0 bases at J, with 5 bases between the two ends. The CDR3 contains 12 residues. The CDR3: CASSPSSYEQYF. As DNA, the CDR3 is TGTGCCAGCAGCCCCAGCTCCTACGAGCAGTACTTC. Drawing the rest from reference TRBV7-9 and TRBJ2-7, the complete variable domain is DTGVSQNPRHKITKRGQNVTFRCDPISEHNRLYWYRQTLGQGPEFLTYFQNEAQLEKSRLLSDRFSAERPKGSFSTLEIQRTEQGDSAMYLCASSPSSYEQYFGPGTRLTVT.